This T cell receptor (beta chain) originates from a study of CXCR3-negative and CXCR3-positive naive CD8 T cells. The CDR3 sequence is 16 residues long. The germline V gene encodes CDR1 MNHEY and CDR2 SMNVEV (reference sequence). To note about this clonotype: Its antigen is currently unknown.

Overall study findings and caveats: PBMCs showed partially decreased CXCR3 expression after cryopreservation, and most assays used fresh PBMCs. Memory cells diverged, while naive CXCR3-positive and CXCR3-negative cells had similar TRBV-TRBJ usage. TCR interaction strength was inferred from TRB CDR3 physicochemistry, as CD5 matched across naive subsets. Sequencing showed both naive subsets with comparably high diversity, and memory CD8+ cells much lower.

The libraries of TRB cDNA were constructed through 5' RACE using UMI labels. TCRdb derives one entry per CDR3 protein from the 5' RACE reads, leaving out DNA. The listing contains 6,700 or so distinct CDR3 sequences. The sequencing sample was made of naive CXCR3- CD8+ T cells from blood. The sample's subset: CD45RO-CCR7+CD27+CD95- naive CD8+ T cells lacking CXCR3 (TNR3-). The sequence derives from a human donor in good health. Some clones in this sample may be carry-over from other donors' samples. The J gene is TRBJ2-1, the V gene TRBV27; without DNA, the TCRdb call of TRBD2 cannot be checked. CDR3 sequence reads: CASSAGSGSGYNEQFF.